Included here is one T cell receptor beta chain sequence, with context. This sample was included in a study of blood T cell repertoires in COVID-19. Study-level information: Sites in the United States, Italy and Spain provided acute and convalescent COVID-19 samples. T cells, B-cell-depleted T cells, or PBMCs supplied cDNA or gDNA.

Some clones are missing from TCRdb's copy, which holds only in-frame ones; the method was immunoSEQ multiplex PCR. Of around 250,000 clones in the sample, about nine tenths are singletons; the top ten hold 1.2%. Between the trimmed V and J ends, which lost 4 bases and 6 bases, there was a span of 14 bases. CDR3 length equals 14 residues. Sequenced input: PBMCs or T cells enriched from blood (not recorded which). This clonotype originated in a human donor in a cohort exposed to, infected with or recovered from COVID-19 (not recorded which). The donor label of this sample is uncertain. This chain uses TRBV5-3 with TRBJ2-1; possibly TRBD2 for D (5 bases). TRBV5-3 is treated as an ORF (open reading frame) with a function not yet certain. CDR3: CARSPPTRGNEQFF. As DNA, the CDR3 is TGTGCCAGAAGCCCGCCGACCCGGGGCAATGAGCAGTTCTTC.